This is a list of T cell receptor beta chains from one sample in a study of blood T cell repertoires in COVID-19. Some clones are missing from TCRdb's copy, which holds only in-frame ones; the method was immunoSEQ multiplex PCR. The data hold 120,000 to 150,000 clones, with 88% observed a single time. Sequencing used peripheral blood. The receptor set was obtained from a woman aged 55-75 years with acute or convalescent COVID-19. CDR3s include the opening cysteine and the closing phenylalanine or tryptophan.

TRBV28	CASSLPLKSTEAFF
TRBV7-7	CASSPRGLAGVGSDTQYF
TRBV27	CASSLRGDNTEAFF
TRBV7-9	CASSEGDRAYNEQFF
TRBV9	CASSVAGQGVMNTEAFF
TRBV6-5	CASSPPWGAGAEQYF
TRBV6-2/TRBV6-3	CASSSGYSNQPQHF
TRBV28	CASRRPRNNQPQHF
TRBV24-1	CATIDSGQLYEQFF
TRBV19	CASSIVATAYGYTF
TRBV7-3	CASSRGQGGRSDTQYF
TRBV18	CASSPEGFNEQFF
TRBV7-9	CASSLIGQVSNIQYF
TRBV18	CASSAGQGNEQFF
TRBV7-6	CASSLAAPRGRSFYEQYF
TRBV3-1/TRBV3-2	CASSQDTGNTEAFF
TRBV2	CASTADGTENNSPLHF
TRBV7-2	CASSLSGTGGDVSGNTIYF
TRBV6-2/TRBV6-3	CASSPDTGANVLTF
TRBV18	CASSREAEQYF
TRBV19	CASSIRTGGNTGELFF
TRBV3-1/TRBV3-2	CASSQSQAGGPVEQFF
TRBV7-3	CASSHIRGQGVLRDTNEKLFF
TRBV5-1	CASSPTRVPLNYGYTF
TRBV19	CASSARVSDAEAFF
TRBV10-3	CAISTTDNTEAFF
TRBV7-6	CASSLQVAGMANVLTF
TRBV29-1	CSVEDLGTGYGYTF
TRBV7-2	CASSLDDRVGAFF
TRBV4-1	CASSLMGTGGNQPQHF
TRBV21-1	CASSKIDGGCVPNPSSNTDTQYF
TRBV3-1/TRBV3-2	CASSQDWPGGPTDTQYF
TRBV7-7	CASSFELAGGAEQFF